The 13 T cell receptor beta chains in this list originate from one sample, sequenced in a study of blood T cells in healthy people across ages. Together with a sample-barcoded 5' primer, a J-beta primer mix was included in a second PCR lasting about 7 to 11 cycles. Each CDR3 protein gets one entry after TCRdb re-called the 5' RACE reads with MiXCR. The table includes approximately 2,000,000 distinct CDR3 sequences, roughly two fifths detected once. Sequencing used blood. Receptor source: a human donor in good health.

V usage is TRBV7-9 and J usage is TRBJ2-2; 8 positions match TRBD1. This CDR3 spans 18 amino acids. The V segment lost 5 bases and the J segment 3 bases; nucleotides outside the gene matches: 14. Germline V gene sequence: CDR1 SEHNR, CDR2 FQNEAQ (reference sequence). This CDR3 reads CASSIPLQGADHTGELFF. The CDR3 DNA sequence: TGTGCCAGCAGCATCCCCCTCCAGGGGGCTGATCACACCGGGGAGCTGTTTTTT.

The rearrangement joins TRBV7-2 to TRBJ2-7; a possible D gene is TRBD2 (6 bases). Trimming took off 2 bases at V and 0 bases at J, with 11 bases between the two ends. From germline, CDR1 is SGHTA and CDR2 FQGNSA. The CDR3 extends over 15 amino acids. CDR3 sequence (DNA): TGTGCCAGCAGCTTACGGTCCGGGGGCTCCTACGAGCAGTACTTC. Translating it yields CASSLRSGGSYEQYF.

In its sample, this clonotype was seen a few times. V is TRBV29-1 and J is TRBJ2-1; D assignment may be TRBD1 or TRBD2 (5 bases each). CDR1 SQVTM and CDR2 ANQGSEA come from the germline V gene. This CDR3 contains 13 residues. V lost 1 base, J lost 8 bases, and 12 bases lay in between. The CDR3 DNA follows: TGCAGCGTTGAAGGGGGGTCCGTCGATGAGCAGTTCTTC. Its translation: CSVEGGSVDEQFF.

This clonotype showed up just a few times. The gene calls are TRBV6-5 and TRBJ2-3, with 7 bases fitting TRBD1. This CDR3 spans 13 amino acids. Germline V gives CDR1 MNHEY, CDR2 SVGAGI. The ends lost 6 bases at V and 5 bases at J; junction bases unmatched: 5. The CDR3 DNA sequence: TGTGCCAGCAGCATCTACAGGGGAGATACGCAGTATTTT. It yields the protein CASSIYRGDTQYF.

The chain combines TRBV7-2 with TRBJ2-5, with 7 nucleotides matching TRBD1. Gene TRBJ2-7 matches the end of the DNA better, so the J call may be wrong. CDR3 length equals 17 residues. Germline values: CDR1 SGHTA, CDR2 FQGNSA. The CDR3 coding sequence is TGTGCCAGCAGCTTAGGTCCTACAGGGGTTCGATTCGGCGAGCAGTACTTC. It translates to CASSLGPTGVRFGEQYF.

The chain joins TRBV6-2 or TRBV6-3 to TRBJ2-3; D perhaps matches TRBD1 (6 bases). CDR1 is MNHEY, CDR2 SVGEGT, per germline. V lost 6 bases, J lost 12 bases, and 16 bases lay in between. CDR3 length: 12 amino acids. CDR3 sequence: CASRPDRQLQYF. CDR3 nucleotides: TGTGCCAGCAGGCCCGACAGGCAACTTCAGTATTTT.

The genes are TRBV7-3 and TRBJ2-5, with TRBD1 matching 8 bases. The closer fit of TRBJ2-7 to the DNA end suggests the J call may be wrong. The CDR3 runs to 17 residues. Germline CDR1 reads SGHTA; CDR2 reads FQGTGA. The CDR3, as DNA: TGTGCCAGCAGCTTAGTCGGTACCGGACAGGGTATGTACGAGCAGTACTTC. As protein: CASSLVGTGQGMYEQYF.

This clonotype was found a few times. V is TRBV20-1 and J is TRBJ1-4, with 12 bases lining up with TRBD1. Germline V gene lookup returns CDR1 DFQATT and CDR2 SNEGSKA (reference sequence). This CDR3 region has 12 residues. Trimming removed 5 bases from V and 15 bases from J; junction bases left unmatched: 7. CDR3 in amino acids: CSALGQGAGVFF. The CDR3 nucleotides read TGCAGTGCTTTGGGACAGGGGGCGGGAGTGTTTTTT.

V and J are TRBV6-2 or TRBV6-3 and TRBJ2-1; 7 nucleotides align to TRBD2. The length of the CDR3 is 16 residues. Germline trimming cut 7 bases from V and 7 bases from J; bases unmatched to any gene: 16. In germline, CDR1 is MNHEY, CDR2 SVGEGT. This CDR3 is CASTTHGGRGGNEQFF. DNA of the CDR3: TGTGCCAGCACCACCCACGGGGGGAGGGGAGGGAATGAGCAGTTCTTC.

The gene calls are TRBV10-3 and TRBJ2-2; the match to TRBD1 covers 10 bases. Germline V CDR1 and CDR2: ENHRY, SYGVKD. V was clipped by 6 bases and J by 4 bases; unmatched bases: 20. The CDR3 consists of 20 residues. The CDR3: CAISRTGQRSGQGGTGELFF. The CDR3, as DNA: TGTGCCATCAGCCGAACCGGACAGCGCTCTGGACAGGGGGGCACCGGGGAGCTGTTTTTT.

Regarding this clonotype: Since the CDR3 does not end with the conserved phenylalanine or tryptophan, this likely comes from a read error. The CDR3 sequence is CASSLGNEQFC. The CDR3, as DNA: TGCGCCAGCAGCCTAGGGAATGAGCAGTTCTGC. The chain recombines TRBV10-2 with TRBJ2-1, with D unresolved. In germline, CDR1 is WSHSY, CDR2 SAAADI. Trimming removed 6 bases at V and 7 bases at J, with 7 bases between. The CDR3 length is 11 residues.

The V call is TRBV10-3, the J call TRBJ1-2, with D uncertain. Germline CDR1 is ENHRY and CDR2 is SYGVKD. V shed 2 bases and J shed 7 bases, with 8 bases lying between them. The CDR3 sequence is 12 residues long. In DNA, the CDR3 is TGTGCCATCAGTGAGCCGTCCGGTGGCTACACCTTC. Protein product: CAISEPSGGYTF.

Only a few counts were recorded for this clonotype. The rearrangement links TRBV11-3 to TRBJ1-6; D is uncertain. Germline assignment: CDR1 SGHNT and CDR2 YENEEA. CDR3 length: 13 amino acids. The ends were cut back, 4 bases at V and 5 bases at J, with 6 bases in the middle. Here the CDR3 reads CASSYRNNSPLHF. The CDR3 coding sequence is TGTGCCAGCAGCTACCGAAATAATTCACCCCTCCACTTT.